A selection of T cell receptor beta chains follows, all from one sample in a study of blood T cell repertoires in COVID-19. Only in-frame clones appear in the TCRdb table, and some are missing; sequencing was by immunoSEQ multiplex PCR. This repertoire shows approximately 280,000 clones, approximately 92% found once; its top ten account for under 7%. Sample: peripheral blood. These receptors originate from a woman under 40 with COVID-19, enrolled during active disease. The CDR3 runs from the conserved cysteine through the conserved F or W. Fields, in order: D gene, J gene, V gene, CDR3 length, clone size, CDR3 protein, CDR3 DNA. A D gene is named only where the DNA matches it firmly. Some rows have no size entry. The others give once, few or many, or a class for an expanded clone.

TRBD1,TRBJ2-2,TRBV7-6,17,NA,CASSPAIGGQGTGELFF,TGTGCCAGCAGCCCGGCGATAGGGGGACAGGGCACCGGGGAGCTGTTTTTT
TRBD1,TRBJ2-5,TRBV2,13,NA,CATAGTGGETQYF,TGTGCCACCGCCGGGACAGGAGGAGAGACCCAGTACTTC
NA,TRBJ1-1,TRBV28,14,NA,CASSLVPQNTEAFF,TGTGCCAGCAGTTTGGTGCCACAGAACACTGAAGCTTTCTTT
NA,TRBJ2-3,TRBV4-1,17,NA,CASSLSGASGFTDTQYF,TGCGCCAGCAGCCTCTCGGGGGCTAGCGGATTCACAGATACGCAGTATTTT
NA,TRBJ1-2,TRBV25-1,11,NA,CASRNSYGYTF,TGTGCCAGCAGGAACAGCTATGGCTACACCTTC
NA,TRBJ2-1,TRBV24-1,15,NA,CATSERQGFYNEQFF,TGTGCCACCAGTGAACGGCAGGGGTTCTACAATGAGCAGTTCTTC
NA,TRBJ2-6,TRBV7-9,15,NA,CASSLKRSGANVLTF,TGTGCCAGCAGCTTAAAGAGGTCTGGGGCCAACGTCCTGACTTTC
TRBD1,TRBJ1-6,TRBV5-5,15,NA,CASSGGQGANSPLHF,TGTGCCAGCAGCGGGGGACAGGGGGCTAATTCACCCCTCCACTTT
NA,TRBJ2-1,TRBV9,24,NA,CASSGQTNGQGGIMVLAGVDEQFF,TGTGCCAGCAGCGGACAGACAAACGGACAGGGGGGGATTATGGTACTAGCGGGAGTCGATGAGCAGTTCTTC
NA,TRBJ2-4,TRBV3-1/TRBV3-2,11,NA,CASSRQGIQYF,TGTGCCAGCAGCCGCCAGGGGATTCAGTACTTC
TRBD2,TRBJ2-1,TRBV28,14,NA,CASAGGGSLDEQFF,TGTGCCAGCGCGGGGGGCGGGAGCCTTGATGAGCAGTTCTTC
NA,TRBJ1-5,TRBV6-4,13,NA,CASSAGDNQPQHF,TGTGCCAGCAGTGCGGGAGACAATCAGCCCCAGCATTTT
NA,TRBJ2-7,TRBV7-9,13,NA,CASSLTASYEQYF,TGTGCCAGCAGCTTAACAGCCTCCTACGAGCAGTACTTC
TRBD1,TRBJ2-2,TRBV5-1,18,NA,CASSLTPSGQTNTGELFF,TGCGCCAGCAGCTTGACCCCGTCGGGACAGACAAACACCGGGGAGCTGTTTTTT
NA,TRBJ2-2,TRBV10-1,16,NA,CASSETFQGRSGELFF,TGCGCCAGCAGTGAGACTTTTCAAGGGAGATCCGGGGAGCTGTTTTTT
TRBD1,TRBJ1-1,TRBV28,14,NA,CASSLTGVNTEAFF,TGTGCCAGCAGCCTTACAGGGGTGAACACTGAAGCTTTCTTT
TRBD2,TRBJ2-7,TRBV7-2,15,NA,CASSPRRGGLSEQYF,TGTGCCAGCAGCCCCCGTCGGGGAGGGCTGAGCGAGCAGTACTTC
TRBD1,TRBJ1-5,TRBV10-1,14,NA,CASSDGQGEGPQHF,TGCGCCAGCAGTGATGGACAGGGAGAAGGACCCCAGCATTTT
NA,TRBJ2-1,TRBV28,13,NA,CASSLSGYNEQFF,TGTGCCAGCAGTTTATCGGGATACAATGAGCAGTTCTTC
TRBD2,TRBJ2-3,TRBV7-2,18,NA,CASSFHPPGLAGADTQYF,TGTGCCAGCAGCTTCCACCCGCCGGGACTAGCGGGAGCAGATACGCAGTATTTT
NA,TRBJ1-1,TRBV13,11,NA,CASGRATEAFF,TGTGCCAGCGGCAGGGCCACTGAAGCTTTCTTT
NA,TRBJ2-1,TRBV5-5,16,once,CASSLGSGMGYNEQFF,TGTGCCAGCAGCTTGGGGTCGGGGATGGGTTACAATGAGCAGTTCTTC
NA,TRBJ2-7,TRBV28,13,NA,CASSMAGPYEQYF,TGTGCCAGCAGTATGGCGGGACCCTACGAGCAGTACTTC
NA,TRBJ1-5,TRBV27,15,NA,CASSGAFYSNQPQHF,TGTGCCAGCAGTGGAGCATTCTATAGCAATCAGCCCCAGCATTTT
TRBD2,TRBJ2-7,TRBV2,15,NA,CASRGLLAGAYEQYF,TGTGCCAGCAGGGGTCTACTAGCGGGAGCGTACGAGCAGTACTTC
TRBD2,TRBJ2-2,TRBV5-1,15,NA,CASRLAAMNTGELFF,TGCGCCAGCCGACTAGCGGCAATGAACACCGGGGAGCTGTTTTTT
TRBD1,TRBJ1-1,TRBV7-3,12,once,CASSLNRGEAFF,TGTGCCAGCAGTTTAAACAGGGGAGAGGCTTTCTTT
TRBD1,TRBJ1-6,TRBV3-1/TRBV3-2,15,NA,CASSPTGDVNSPLHF,TGTGCCAGCAGTCCCACAGGGGACGTCAATTCACCCCTCCACTTT
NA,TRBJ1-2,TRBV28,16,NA,CASSSHRPNLGYGYTF,TGTGCCAGCAGTTCCCACCGACCGAATCTAGGCTATGGCTACACCTTC
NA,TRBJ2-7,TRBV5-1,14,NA,CASSLAWGRYEQYF,TGCGCCAGCAGCTTGGCCTGGGGGCGGTACGAGCAGTACTTC
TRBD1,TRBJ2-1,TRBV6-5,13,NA,CASSLGQNNEQFF,TGTGCCAGCAGCTTGGGACAGAACAATGAGCAGTTCTTC
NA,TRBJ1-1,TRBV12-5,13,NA,CASGRSRDTEAFF,TGTGCTAGTGGGCGCTCCAGGGACACTGAAGCTTTCTTT
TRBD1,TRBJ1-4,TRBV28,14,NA,CASSLLGGHEKLFF,TGTGCCAGCAGTTTATTAGGGGGCCATGAAAAACTGTTTTTT
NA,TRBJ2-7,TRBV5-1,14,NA,CASSSGHRTNEQYF,TGCGCCAGCAGCTCGGGACACAGGACCAACGAGCAGTACTTC
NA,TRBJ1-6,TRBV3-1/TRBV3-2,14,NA,CASSQVQGNSPLHF,TGTGCCAGCAGCCAAGTCCAGGGAAATTCACCCCTCCACTTT
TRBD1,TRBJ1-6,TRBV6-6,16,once,CASSYPTRDRYSPLHF,TGTGCCAGCAGTTACCCAACCCGGGACAGGTATTCACCCCTCCACTTT
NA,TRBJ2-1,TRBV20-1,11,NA,CSALREREQFF,TGCAGTGCTCTCCGGGAGCGGGAGCAGTTCTTC
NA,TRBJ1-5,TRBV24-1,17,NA,CATSDLGFPGNDQPQHF,TGTGCCACCAGTGATTTGGGTTTTCCAGGTAACGATCAGCCCCAGCATTTT
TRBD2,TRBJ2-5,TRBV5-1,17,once,CASSFSEREGYQETQYF,TGCGCCAGCAGCTTCAGTGAGCGGGAGGGTTACCAAGAGACCCAGTACTTC
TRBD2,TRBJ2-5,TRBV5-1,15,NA,CASSLGLAGGETQYF,TGCGCCAGCAGCTTGGGCCTAGCGGGAGGCGAGACCCAGTACTTC
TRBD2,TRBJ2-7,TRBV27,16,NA,CASSLGAGASSYEQYF,TGTGCCAGCAGCCTCGGGGCGGGAGCCAGCTCCTACGAGCAGTACTTC
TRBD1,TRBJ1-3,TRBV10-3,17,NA,CAISEGGRGTGRNTIYF,TGTGCCATCAGTGAGGGTGGTCGTGGGACAGGACGAAACACCATATATTTT
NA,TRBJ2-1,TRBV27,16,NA,CASSYRAQRSYNEQFF,TGTGCCAGCAGTTACAGGGCGCAAAGGTCCTACAATGAGCAGTTCTTC
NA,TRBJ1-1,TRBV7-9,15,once,CASRPNDRLNTEAFF,TGTGCCAGCAGACCAAATGACAGGTTGAACACTGAAGCTTTCTTT
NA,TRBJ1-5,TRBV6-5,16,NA,CASSYSGQSYNQPQHF,TGTGCCAGCAGTTACTCGGGGCAGTCTTACAATCAGCCCCAGCATTTT
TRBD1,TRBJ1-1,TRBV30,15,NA,CAWSPWDRANTEAFF,TGTGCCTGGAGTCCCTGGGACAGGGCGAACACTGAAGCTTTCTTT
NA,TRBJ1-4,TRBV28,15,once,CASSFPTGVFEKLFF,TGTGCCAGCAGTTTCCCGACAGGTGTATTCGAAAAACTGTTTTTT
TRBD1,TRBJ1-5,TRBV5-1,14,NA,CASSLIQGGQPQHF,TGCGCCAGCAGCTTAATACAGGGGGGCCAGCCCCAGCATTTT
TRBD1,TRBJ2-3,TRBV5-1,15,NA,CASSLWDRGTDTQYF,TGCGCCAGCAGCTTGTGGGACAGGGGAACAGATACGCAGTATTTT
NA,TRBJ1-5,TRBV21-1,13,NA,CASSSTWHQPQHF,TGTGCCAGCAGCAGTACATGGCACCAGCCCCAGCATTTT
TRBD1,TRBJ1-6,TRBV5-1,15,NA,CASKPGQVLNSPLHF,TGCGCCAGCAAGCCGGGACAGGTCCTTAATTCACCCCTCCACTTT
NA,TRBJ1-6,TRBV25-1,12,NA,CASSGQGSPLHF,TGTGCCAGCAGTGGCCAGGGTTCACCCCTCCACTTT
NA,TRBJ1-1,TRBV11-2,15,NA,CASGTPWTAWPGAFF,TGTGCCAGCGGAACCCCCTGGACAGCCTGGCCGGGGGCTTTCTTT
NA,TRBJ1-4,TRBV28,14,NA,CASSFFGGNEKLFF,TGTGCCAGCAGTTTCTTCGGGGGTAATGAAAAACTGTTTTTT
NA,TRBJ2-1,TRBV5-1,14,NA,CASRVSEAYNEQFF,TGCGCCAGCAGGGTTTCTGAGGCCTACAATGAGCAGTTCTTC
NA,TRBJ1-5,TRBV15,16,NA,CATSRGTGPSNQPQHF,TGTGCCACCAGCAGAGGAACAGGTCCTAGCAATCAGCCCCAGCATTTT